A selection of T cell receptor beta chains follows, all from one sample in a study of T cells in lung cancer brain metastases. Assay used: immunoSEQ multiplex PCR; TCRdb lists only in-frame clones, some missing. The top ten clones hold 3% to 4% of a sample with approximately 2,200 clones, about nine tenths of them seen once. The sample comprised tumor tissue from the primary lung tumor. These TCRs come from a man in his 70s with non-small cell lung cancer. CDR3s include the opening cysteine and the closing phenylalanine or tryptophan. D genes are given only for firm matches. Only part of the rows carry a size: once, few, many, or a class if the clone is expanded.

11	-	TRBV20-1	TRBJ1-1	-	TGCAGTGCTGTCGGCCACACTGAAGCTTTCTTT	CSAVGHTEAFF
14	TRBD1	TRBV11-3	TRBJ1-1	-	TGTGCCAGCAGCCCTACAGGGGGCAGGGCTGAAGCTTTCTTT	CASSPTGGRAEAFF
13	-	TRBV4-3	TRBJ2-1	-	TGCGCCAGCAGCCAAGAGACAGCCAATGAGCAGTTCTTC	CASSQETANEQFF
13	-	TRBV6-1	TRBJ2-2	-	TGTGCCAGCAGTAAGGAGAGCCCCGGGGAGCTGTTTTTT	CASSKESPGELFF
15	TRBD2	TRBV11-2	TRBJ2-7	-	TGTGCCAGCAGCTTAGAGCCGCGGGGGATTTACGAGCAGTACTTC	CASSLEPRGIYEQYF
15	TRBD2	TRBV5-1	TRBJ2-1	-	TGCGCCAGCAGCTTAGGAGCGGGGGCCGGGAATGAGCAGTTCTTC	CASSLGAGAGNEQFF
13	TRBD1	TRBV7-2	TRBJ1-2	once	TGTGCCAGCAGCTTTCGACAGGGAGACAGCTACACCTTC	CASSFRQGDSYTF
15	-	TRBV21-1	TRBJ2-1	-	TGTGCCAGCAGCAAAAAAACCTGGGTGGGCAATGAGCAGTTCTTC	CASSKKTWVGNEQFF
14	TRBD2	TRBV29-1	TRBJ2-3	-	TGCAGCGCCGGGGCGGGGGGGTCCACAGATACGCAGTATTTT	CSAGAGGSTDTQYF
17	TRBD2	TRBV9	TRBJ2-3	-	TGTGCCAGCAGCGTGACTAGCGGGAGGTTAAAAACAGATACGCAGTATTTT	CASSVTSGRLKTDTQYF
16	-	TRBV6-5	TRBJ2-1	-	TGTGCCAGCAGTTTCTCAGCGGATTACTCCTACAATGAGCAGTTCTTC	CASSFSADYSYNEQFF
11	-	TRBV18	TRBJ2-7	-	TGTGCCAGCTCATCGAGTCACGAGCAGTACTTC	CASSSSHEQYF
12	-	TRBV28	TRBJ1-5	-	TGTGCCAGCAGTTTATCAGGGAGGCCCCAGCATTTT	CASSLSGRPQHF
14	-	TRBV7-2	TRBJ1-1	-	TGTGCCAGCAGCACCGGGACGTGGGGGACTGAAGCTTTCTTT	CASSTGTWGTEAFF
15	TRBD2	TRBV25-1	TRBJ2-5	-	TGTGCCAGCAGTGAATCGGGGGGTCCACAAGAGACCCAGTACTTC	CASSESGGPQETQYF
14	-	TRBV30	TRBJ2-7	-	TGTGCCTGGAGTAAGGGGTCCCTCGGATACGAGCAGTACTTC	CAWSKGSLGYEQYF
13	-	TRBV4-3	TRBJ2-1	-	TGCGCCAGCAGCCAAGAAGCAGGGAATGAGCAGTTCTTC	CASSQEAGNEQFF
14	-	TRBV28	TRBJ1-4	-	TGTGCCAGCAGTTTAGTACGGTCCGTAGAAAAACTGTTTTTT	CASSLVRSVEKLFF
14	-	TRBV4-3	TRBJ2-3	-	TGCGCCAGCAGCCAAGGGGGTAGCCCAGATACGCAGTATTTT	CASSQGGSPDTQYF
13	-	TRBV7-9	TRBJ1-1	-	TGTGCCAGCAGCCTGGCGGGGAACACTGAAGCTTTCTTT	CASSLAGNTEAFF
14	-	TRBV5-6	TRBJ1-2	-	TGTGCCAGCAGCTTGGGTTCCAGGTCGCTAAGCTACACCTTC	CASSLGSRSLSYTF
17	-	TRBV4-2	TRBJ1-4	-	TGTGCCAGCAGCCAAGAGGGTCGGAACAGGGCCTATGAAAAACTGTTTTTT	CASSQEGRNRAYEKLFF
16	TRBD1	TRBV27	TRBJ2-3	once	TGTGCCAGCAGTTCCGTGGGACAGGGAGGGACAGATACGCAGTATTTT	CASSSVGQGGTDTQYF